This TCR beta chain was profiled in a study of T cell responses to AZD1222 COVID-19 vaccine. TCRdb's copy holds only in-frame clones and misses some; the assay was immunoSEQ multiplex PCR. Among 160,000 or so clones listed, 85% to 90% were seen once. Germline loops: CDR1 SEHNR, CDR2 FQNEAQ (reference sequence). There are 12 residues in the CDR3. V was cut by 5 bases and J by 11 bases, with 13 bases left in between. The source of this sequence is an adult in good health. V usage is TRBV7-9 and J usage is TRBJ2-1, with D perhaps given as TRBD1 or TRBD2 (5 bases each). The material sequenced was peripheral blood, taken on day 0 of AZD1222 vaccination. CDR3 amino acids: CASSPRDRQQFF. The DNA for the CDR3 is TGTGCCAGCAGCCCCCGGGACCGCCAGCAGTTCTTC.